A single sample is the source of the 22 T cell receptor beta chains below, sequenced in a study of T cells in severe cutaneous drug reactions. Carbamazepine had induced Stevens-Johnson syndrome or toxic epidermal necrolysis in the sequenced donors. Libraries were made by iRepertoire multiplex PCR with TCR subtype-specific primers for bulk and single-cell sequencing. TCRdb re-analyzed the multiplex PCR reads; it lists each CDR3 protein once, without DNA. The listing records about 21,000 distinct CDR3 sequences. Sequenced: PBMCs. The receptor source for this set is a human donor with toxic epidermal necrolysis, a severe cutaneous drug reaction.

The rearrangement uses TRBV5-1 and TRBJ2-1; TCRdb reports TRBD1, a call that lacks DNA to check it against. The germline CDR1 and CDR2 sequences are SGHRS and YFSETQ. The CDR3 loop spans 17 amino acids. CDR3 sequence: CASSLGFGTGLYNEQFF. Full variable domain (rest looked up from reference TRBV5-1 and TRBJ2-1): KAGVTQTPRYLIKTRGQQVTLSCSPISGHRSVSWYQQTPGQGLQFLFEYFSETQRNKGNFPGRFSGRQFSNSRSEMNVSTLELGDSALYLCASSLGFGTGLYNEQFFGPGTRLTVL.

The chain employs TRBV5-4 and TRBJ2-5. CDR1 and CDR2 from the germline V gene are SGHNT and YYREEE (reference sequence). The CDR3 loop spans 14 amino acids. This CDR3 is CASSLFSWRETQYF.

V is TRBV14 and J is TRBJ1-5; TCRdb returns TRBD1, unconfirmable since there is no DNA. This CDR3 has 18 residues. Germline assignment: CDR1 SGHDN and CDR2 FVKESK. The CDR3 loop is CASSQEVGRGLSNQPQHF.

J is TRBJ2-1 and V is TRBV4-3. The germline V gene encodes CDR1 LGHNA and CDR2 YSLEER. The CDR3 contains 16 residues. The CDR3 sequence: CASSQDSGGSYNEQFF.

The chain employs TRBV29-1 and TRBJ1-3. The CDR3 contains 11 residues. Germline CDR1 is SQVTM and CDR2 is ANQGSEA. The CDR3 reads CSVPHGNTIYF.

Here the CDR3 reads CASGEPNEQYF. V gene TRBV6-6 combines with J gene TRBJ2-7. This CDR3 has 11 amino acids. Germline CDR1 MNHNY, CDR2 SVGAGI (reference sequence).

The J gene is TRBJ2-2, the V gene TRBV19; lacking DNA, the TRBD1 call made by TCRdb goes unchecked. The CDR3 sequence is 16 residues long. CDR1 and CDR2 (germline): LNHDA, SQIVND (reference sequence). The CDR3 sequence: CASSIRPGTGAGELFF.

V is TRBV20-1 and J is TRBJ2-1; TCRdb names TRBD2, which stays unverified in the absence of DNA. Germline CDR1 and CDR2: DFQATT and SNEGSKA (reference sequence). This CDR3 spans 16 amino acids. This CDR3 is CSARVRAGASYNEQFF.

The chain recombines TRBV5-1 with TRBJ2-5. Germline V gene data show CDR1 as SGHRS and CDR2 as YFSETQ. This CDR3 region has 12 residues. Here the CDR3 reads CASSLGQETQYF.

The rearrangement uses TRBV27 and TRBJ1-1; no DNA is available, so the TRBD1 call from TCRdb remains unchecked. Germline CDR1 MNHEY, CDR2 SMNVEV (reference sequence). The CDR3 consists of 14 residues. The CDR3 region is CASSWTGANTEAFF.

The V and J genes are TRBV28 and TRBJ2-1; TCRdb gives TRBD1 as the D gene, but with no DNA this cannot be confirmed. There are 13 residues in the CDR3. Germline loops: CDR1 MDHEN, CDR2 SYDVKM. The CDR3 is CASSFPGVNEQFF.

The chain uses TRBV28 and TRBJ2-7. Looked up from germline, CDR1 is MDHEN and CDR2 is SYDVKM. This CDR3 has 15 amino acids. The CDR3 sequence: CASSLGGRLAYEQYF.

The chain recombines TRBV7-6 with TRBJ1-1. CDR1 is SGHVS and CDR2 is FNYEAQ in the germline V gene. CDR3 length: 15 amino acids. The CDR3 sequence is CASSLVGDMNTEAFF.

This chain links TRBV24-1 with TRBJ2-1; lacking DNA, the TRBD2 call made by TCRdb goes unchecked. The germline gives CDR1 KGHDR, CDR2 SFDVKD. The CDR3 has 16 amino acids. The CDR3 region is CATSDRTSGSYNEQFF.

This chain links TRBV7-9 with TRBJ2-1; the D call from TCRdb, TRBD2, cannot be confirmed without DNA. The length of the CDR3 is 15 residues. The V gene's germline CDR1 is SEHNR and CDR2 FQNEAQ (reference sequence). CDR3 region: CASSSGTSDYNEQFF. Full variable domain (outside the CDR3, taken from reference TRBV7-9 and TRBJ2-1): DTGVSQNPRHKITKRGQNVTFRCDPISEHNRLYWYRQTLGQGPEFLTYFQNEAQLEKSRLLSDRFSAERPKGSFSTLEIQRTEQGDSAMYLCASSSGTSDYNEQFFGPGTRLTVL.

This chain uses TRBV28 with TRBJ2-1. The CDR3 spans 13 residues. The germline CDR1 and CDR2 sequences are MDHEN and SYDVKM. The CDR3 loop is CASSLVRFNEQFF.

The CDR3 sequence: CMGEGSYNEQFF. The chain uses TRBV7-2 and TRBJ2-1; the D gene TCRdb calls, TRBD1, cannot be checked with no DNA. Germline values: CDR1 SGHTA, CDR2 FQGNSA. The CDR3 runs to 12 residues.

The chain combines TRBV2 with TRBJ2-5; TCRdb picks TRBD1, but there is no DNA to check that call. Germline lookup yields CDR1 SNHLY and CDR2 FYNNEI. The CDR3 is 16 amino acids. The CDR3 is CATRGSRRVGEETQYF.

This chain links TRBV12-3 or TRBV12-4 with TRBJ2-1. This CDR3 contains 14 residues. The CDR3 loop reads CASGPAQTANEQFF.

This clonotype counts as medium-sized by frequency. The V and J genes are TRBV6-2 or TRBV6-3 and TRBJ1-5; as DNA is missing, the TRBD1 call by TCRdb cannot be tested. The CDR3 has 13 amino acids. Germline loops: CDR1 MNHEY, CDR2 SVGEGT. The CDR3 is CASSYSGDQPQHF.

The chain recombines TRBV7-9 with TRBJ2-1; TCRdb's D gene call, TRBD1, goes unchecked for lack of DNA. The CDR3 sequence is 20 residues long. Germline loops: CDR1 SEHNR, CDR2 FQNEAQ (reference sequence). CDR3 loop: CASSPGQGRRGPSSYNEQFF.

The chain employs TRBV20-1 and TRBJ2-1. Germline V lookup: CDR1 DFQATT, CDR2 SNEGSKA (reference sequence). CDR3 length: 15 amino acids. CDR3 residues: CSARDLVVGNNEQFF.